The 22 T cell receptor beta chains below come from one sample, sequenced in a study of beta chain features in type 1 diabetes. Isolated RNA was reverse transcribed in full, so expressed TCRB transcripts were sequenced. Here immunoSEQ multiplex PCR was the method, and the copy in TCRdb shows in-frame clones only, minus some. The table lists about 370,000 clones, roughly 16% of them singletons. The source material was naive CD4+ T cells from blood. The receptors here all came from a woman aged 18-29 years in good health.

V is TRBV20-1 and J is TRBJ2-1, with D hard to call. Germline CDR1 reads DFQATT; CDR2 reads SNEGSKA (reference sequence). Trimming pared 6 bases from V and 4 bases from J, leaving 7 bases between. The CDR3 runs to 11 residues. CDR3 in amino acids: CSARTYNEQFF. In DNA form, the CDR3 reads TGCAGTGCCCGTACATACAATGAGCAGTTCTTC.

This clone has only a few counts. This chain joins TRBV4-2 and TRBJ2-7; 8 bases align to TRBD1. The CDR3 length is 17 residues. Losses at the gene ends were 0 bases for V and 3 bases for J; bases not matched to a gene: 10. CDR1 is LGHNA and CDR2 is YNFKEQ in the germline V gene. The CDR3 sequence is CASSQEWRQGARYEQYF. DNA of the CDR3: TGTGCCAGCAGCCAAGAATGGCGGCAGGGGGCGCGCTACGAGCAGTACTTC.

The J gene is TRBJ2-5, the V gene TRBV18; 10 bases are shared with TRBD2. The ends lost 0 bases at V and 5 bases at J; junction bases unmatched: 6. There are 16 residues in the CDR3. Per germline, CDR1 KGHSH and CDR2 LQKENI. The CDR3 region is CASSPPGLAGAETQYF. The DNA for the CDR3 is TGTGCCAGCTCACCACCGGGGCTAGCGGGGGCGGAGACCCAGTACTTC.

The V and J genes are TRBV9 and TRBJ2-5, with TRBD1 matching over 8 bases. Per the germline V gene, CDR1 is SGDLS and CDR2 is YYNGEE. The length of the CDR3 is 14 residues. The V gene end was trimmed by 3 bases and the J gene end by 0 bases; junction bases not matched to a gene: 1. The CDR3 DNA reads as TGTGCCAGCAGCGAGGACAGGGACCAAGAGACCCAGTACTTC. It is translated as CASSEDRDQETQYF.

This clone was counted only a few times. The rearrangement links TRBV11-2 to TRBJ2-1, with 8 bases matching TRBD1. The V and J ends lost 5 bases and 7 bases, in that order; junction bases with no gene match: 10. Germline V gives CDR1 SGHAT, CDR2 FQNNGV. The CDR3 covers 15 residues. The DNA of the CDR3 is TGTGCCAGCAGCGCTGGACAGGGAAAATGGAATGAGCAGTTCTTC. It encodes CASSAGQGKWNEQFF.

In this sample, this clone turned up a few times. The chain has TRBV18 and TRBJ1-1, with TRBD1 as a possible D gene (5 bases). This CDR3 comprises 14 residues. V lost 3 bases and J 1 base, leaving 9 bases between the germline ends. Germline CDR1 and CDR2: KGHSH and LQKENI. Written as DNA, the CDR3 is TGTGCCAGCTCACCGGTGGGGCAGAACACTGAAGCTTTCTTT. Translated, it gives CASSPVGQNTEAFF.

CDR3 nucleotides: TGTGCCAGCTCCCCGAGGGCTAGCGGGAAGGTAAATGAGCAGTTCTTC. Translating it yields CASSPRASGKVNEQFF. The V gene is TRBV18, the J gene TRBJ2-1, with 9 bases fitting TRBD2. The CDR3 runs 16 residues. Trimming took 6 bases from V and 7 from J; bases not matched to a gene: 13. Germline CDR1 is KGHSH and CDR2 is LQKENI.

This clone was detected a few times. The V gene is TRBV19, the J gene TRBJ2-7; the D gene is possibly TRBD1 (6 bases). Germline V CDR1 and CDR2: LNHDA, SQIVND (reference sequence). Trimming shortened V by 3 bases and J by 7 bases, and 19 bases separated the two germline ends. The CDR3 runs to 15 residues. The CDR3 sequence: CASSIPGTPFWEQYF. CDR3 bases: TGTGCCAGTAGTATTCCCGGGACACCCTTTTGGGAGCAGTACTTC.

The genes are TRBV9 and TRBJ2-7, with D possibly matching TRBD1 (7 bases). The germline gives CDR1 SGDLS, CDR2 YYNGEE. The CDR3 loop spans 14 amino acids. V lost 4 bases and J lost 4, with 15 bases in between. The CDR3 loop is CASSPRGETYEQYF. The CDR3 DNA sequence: TGTGCCAGCAGCCCCAGGGGGGAGACTTACGAGCAGTACTTC. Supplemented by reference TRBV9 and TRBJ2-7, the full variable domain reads DSGVTQTPKHLITATGQRVTLRCSPRSGDLSVYWYQQSLDQGLQFLIQYYNGEERAKGNILERFSAQQFPDLHSELNLSSLELGDSALYFCASSPRGETYEQYFGPGTRLTVT.

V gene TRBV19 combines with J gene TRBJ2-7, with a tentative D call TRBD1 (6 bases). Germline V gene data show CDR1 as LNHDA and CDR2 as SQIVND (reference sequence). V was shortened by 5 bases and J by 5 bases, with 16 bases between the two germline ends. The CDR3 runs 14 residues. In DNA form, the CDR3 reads TGTGCCAGTAGTCTTGTCCAGGGGAGCGACGAGCAGTACTTC. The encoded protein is CASSLVQGSDEQYF.

The CDR3 DNA follows: TGCGCCAGCAGCCCGGTTCTAGCGGGAGGTGGCTCCTACGAGCAGTACTTC. Amino acids: CASSPVLAGGGSYEQYF. The rearrangement joins TRBV5-1 to TRBJ2-7; 11 bases match TRBD2. The trim removed 4 bases at V and 0 bases at J, leaving 9 bases unmatched. The length of the CDR3 is 17 residues. The germline V gene encodes CDR1 SGHRS and CDR2 YFSETQ.

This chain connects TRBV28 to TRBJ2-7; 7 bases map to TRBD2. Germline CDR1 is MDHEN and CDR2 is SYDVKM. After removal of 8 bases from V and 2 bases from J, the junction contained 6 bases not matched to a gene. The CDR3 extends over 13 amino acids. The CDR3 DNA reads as TGTGCCAGCGTGGGGGGGTTGACCTACGAGCAGTACTTC. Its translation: CASVGGLTYEQYF.

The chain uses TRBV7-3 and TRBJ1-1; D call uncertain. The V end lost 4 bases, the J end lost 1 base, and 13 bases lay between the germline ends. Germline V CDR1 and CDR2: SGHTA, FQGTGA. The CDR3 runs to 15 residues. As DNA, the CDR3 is TGTGCCAGCAGCTCCCACGACACGCGGAACACTGAAGCTTTCTTT. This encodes CASSSHDTRNTEAFF.

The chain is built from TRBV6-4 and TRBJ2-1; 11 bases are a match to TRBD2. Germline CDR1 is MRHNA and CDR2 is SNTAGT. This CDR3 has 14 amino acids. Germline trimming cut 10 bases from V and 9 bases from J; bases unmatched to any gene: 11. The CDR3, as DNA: TGTGCCACCAGGACGACTAGCGGGATAGGTGAGCAGTTCTTC. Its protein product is CATRTTSGIGEQFF.

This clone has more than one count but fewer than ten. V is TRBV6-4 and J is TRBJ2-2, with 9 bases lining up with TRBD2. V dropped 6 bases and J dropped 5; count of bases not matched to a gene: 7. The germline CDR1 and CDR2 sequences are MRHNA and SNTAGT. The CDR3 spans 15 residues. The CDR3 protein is CASRISGSSTGELFF. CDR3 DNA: TGTGCCAGCAGGATTAGCGGGAGTAGTACCGGGGAGCTGTTTTTT.

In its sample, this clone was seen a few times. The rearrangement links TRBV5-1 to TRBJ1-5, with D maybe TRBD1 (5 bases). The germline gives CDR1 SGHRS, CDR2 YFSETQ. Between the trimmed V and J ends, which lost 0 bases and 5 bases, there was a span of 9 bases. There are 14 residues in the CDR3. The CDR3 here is CASSLEGRDQPQHF. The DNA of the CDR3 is TGCGCCAGCAGCTTGGAAGGCAGGGATCAGCCCCAGCATTTT.

The DNA of the CDR3 is TGTGCCAGCAGTTCGACTACCACTTACAATGAGCAGTTCTTC. It codes for CASSSTTTYNEQFF. The chain carries TRBV27 and TRBJ2-1; a weak D match, TRBD2 (5 bases). V lost 4 bases, J lost 4 bases, and 11 bases lay in between. CDR1 MNHEY and CDR2 SMNVEV come from the germline V gene (reference sequence). The CDR3 consists of 14 residues.

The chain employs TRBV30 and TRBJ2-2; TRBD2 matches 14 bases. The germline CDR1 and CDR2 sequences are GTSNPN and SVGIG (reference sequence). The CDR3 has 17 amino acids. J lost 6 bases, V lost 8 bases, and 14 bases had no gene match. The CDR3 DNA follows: TGTGCCGAGATGACGGGACTAGCGGGAGAGAAGGCCGGGGAGCTGTTTTTT. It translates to CAEMTGLAGEKAGELFF.

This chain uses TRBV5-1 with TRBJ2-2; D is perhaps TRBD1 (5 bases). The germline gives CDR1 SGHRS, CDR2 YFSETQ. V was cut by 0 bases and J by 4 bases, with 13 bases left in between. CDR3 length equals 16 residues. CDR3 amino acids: CASSLEWGKSTGELFF. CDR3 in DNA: TGCGCCAGCAGCTTGGAGTGGGGCAAGAGCACCGGGGAGCTGTTTTTT.

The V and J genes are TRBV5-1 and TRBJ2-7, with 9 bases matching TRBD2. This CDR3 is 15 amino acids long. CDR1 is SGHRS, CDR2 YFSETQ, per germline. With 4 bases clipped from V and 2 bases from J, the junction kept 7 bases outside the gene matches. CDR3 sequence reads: CASSRAGGSPYEQYF. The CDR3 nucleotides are TGCGCCAGCAGCCGGGCGGGAGGGAGTCCCTACGAGCAGTACTTC.

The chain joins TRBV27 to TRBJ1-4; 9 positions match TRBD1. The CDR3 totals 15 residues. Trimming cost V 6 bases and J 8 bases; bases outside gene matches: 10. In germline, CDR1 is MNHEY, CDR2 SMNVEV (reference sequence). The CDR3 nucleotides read TGTGCCAGCAGATTGAAAGGACAGGGGCACGAAAAACTGTTTTTT. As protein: CASRLKGQGHEKLFF.

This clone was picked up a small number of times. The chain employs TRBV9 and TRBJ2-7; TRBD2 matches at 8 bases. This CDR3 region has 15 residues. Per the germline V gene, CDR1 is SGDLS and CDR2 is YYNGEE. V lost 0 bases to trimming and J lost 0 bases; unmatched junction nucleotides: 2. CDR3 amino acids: CASSVGLAISYEQYF. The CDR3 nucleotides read TGTGCCAGCAGCGTAGGACTAGCGATCTCCTACGAGCAGTACTTC.